This T cell receptor beta chain was sequenced in a study of cytomegalovirus exposure and HLA in healthy donors. Study information: In a later analysis, it was reported that the roughly 120 validation repertoires had been produced on the same platform as the 700 or so repertoires belonging to the first cohort. Regarding the study as a whole: The listing of 150 to 200 TCR beta chains classed them as cytomegalovirus-associated.

With respect to this clone: What it binds is not known.

Method: immunoSEQ multiplex PCR; TCRdb's copy keeps in-frame clones and lacks some. The data hold about 110,000 clones, with approximately 96% observed a single time. Trimming pared 1 base from V and 5 bases from J, leaving 9 bases between. CDR1 and CDR2 from the germline V gene are SEHNR and FQNEAQ (reference sequence). The CDR3 loop spans 14 amino acids. This chain connects TRBV7-9 to TRBJ2-1; possible D gene TRBD2, 5 bases. Sequenced sample: PBMCs. The clonotype comes from a woman between 18 and 29 years old in good health and CMV-seronegative. In DNA, the CDR3 is TGTGCCAGCAGCTTAGTTTCCGGGAACAATGAGCAGTTCTTC. It yields the protein CASSLVSGNNEQFF.